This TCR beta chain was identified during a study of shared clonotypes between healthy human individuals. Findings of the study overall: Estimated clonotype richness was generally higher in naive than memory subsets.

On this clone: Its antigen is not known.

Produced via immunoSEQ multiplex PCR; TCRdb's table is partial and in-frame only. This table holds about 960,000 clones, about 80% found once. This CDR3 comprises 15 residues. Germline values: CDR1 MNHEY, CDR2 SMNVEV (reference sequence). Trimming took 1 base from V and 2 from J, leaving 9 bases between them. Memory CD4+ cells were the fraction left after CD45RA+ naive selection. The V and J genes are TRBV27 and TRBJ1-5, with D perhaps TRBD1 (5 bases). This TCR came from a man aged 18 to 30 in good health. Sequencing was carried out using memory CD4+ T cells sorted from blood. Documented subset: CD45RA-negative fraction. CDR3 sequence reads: CASSLLGAGNQPQHF. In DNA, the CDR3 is TGTGCCAGCAGTTTATTAGGGGCAGGCAATCAGCCCCAGCATTTT.